Each of the 25 T cell receptor beta chains below was sequenced from the same sample in a study of blood T cell repertoires in COVID-19. TCRdb keeps only in-frame clones here, not all; method: immunoSEQ multiplex PCR. The sample records about 130,000 clones, roughly 86% being singletons. Sequencing input: peripheral blood. Receptors originate from a woman in her seventies with COVID-19, enrolled during active disease.

This chain uses TRBV29-1 with TRBJ2-7; a weak D match, TRBD1 (5 bases). CDR3 length equals 12 residues. The germline gives CDR1 SQVTM, CDR2 ANQGSEA. V gave up 3 bases and J gave up 2 bases, with 8 bases separating them. CDR3 loop: CSVEDTAYEQYF. The CDR3 nucleotides read TGCAGCGTTGAGGACACAGCCTACGAGCAGTACTTC.

The rearrangement joins TRBV4-1 to TRBJ1-1; perhaps TRBD1 as D (6 bases). CDR3 length: 16 amino acids. V shed 3 bases and J shed 5 bases, with 19 bases lying between them. The germline V gene has CDR1 MGHRA and CDR2 YSYEKL. This chain's CDR3 is CASSQITLQGETEAFF. CDR3 nucleotide sequence: TGCGCCAGCAGCCAGATCACATTACAGGGTGAAACTGAAGCTTTCTTT.

The CDR3 DNA is TGTGCCAGCAGCCGACTTCCGGGGACAGCTAATAATGAAAAACTGTTTTTT. Protein product: CASSRLPGTANNEKLFF. The chain uses TRBV5-5 and TRBJ1-4, with 7 bases fitting TRBD1. CDR3 length: 17 residues. After removal of 4 bases from V and 4 bases from J, the junction contained 13 bases not matched to a gene. The V gene's germline CDR1 is SGHKS and CDR2 YYEKEE (reference sequence).

The rearrangement joins TRBV5-1 to TRBJ1-6, with TRBD1 as a possible D gene (5 bases). The CDR3 is 16 residues long. Trimming cost V 0 bases and J 6 bases, with 13 bases left between them. Germline CDR1 reads SGHRS; CDR2 reads YFSETQ. CDR3 DNA: TGCGCCAGCAGCTTGGAAGGACAATACTCTAATTCACCCCTCCACTTT. It is translated as CASSLEGQYSNSPLHF.

This clone was seen once. CDR3 amino acids: CASSLTSGARTDTQYF. The CDR3 coding sequence is TGTGCCAGCAGCTTGACTAGCGGGGCTCGCACAGATACGCAGTATTTT. The genes are TRBV7-3 and TRBJ2-3; 11 positions match TRBD2. Trimming at V came to 3 bases and at J to 1 base, leaving 3 bases not matched to a gene. Germline CDR1 is SGHTA and CDR2 is FQGTGA. This CDR3 region has 16 residues.

The chain is built from TRBV2 and TRBJ2-5, with TRBD2 matching over 11 bases. Germline CDR1 is SNHLY and CDR2 is FYNNEI. V shed 8 bases, J shed 5 bases, and the junction held 19 bases outside the gene matches. The CDR3 loop spans 18 amino acids. The CDR3 coding sequence is TGTGCCAGCCACCACCCGGGGGCTAGCGGGGGGCCCACCGAGACCCAGTACTTC. Protein sequence: CASHHPGASGGPTETQYF. Drawing the rest from reference TRBV2 and TRBJ2-5, the complete variable domain is EPEVTQTPSHQVTQMGQEVILRCVPISNHLYFYWYRQILGQKVEFLVSFYNNEISEKSEIFDDQFSVERPDGSNFTLKIRSTKLEDSAMYFCASHHPGASGGPTETQYFGPGTRLLVL.

The table lists this clone with a few counts. The V call is TRBV5-1, the J call TRBJ2-3, with D hard to call. Trimming removed 3 bases from V and 4 bases from J, with 18 bases in between. CDR1 and CDR2 from the germline V gene are SGHRS and YFSETQ. This CDR3 has 16 amino acids. This chain's CDR3 is CASSSPRGEYADTQYF. The CDR3 region has the DNA TGCGCCAGCAGCTCACCTAGAGGCGAGTATGCAGATACGCAGTATTTT.

A single count supports this clone. The J gene is TRBJ2-7, the V gene TRBV5-1, with 11 bases matching TRBD1. Germline assignment: CDR1 SGHRS and CDR2 YFSETQ. V shed 0 bases and J 2 bases; nucleotides not matched to a gene: 1. This CDR3 has 15 residues. The CDR3, as DNA: TGCGCCAGCAGCTTGGTGGGACAGGGGGCCTACGAGCAGTACTTC. It encodes CASSLVGQGAYEQYF.

Comments on this clone: The same CDR3 can be traced to other DNA sequences in this sample. This CDR3 reads CASSFDRGLQETQYF. Here the CDR3 DNA reads TGTGCCAGCAGCTTCGACAGGGGTCTCCAAGAGACCCAGTACTTC. V is TRBV7-2 and J is TRBJ2-5; 8 bases are shared with TRBD1. Germline assignment: CDR1 SGHTA and CDR2 FQGNSA. V was clipped by 3 bases and J by 1 base; unmatched bases: 4. The CDR3 is made up of 15 amino acids.

The chain is built from TRBV27 and TRBJ2-2; D possibly corresponds to TRBD2 (6 bases). Germline CDR1 MNHEY, CDR2 SMNVEV (reference sequence). Trimming stripped 5 bases from V and 2 bases from J, with 15 bases between. This CDR3 contains 16 residues. Written as DNA, the CDR3 is TGTGCCAGCAGTGCCCAGGGAGGAAGAAACACCGGGGAGCTGTTTTTT. Amino acid sequence: CASSAQGGRNTGELFF.

The chain employs TRBV14 and TRBJ2-4; D gene uncertain. CDR3 length: 14 amino acids. Trimming removed 4 bases at V and 8 bases at J, with 15 bases between. Per the germline V gene, CDR1 is SGHDN and CDR2 is FVKESK. The CDR3 loop is CASSLLGGDDIQYF. As DNA, the CDR3 is TGTGCCAGCAGCCTCCTAGGCGGTGATGACATTCAGTACTTC. Full variable domain (rest looked up from reference TRBV14 and TRBJ2-4): EAGVTQFPSHSVIEKGQTVTLRCDPISGHDNLYWYRRVMGKEIKFLLHFVKESKQDESGMPNNRFLAERTGGTYSTLKVQPAELEDSGVYFCASSLLGGDDIQYFGAGTRLSVL.

The chain employs TRBV28 and TRBJ2-5, with D tentatively TRBD1 (5 bases). Trimming removed 2 bases at V and 5 bases at J, with 15 bases between. The CDR3 sequence is 15 residues long. Germline CDR1 MDHEN, CDR2 SYDVKM. The CDR3 bases are TGTGCCAGCAGTTTAGCTCAGGGCTTCAGGGAGACCCAGTACTTC. Its translation is CASSLAQGFRETQYF.

The chain is built from TRBV5-4 and TRBJ2-7, with 9 positions matching TRBD2. Trimming took 3 bases from V and 4 from J; bases not matched to a gene: 5. This CDR3 is 14 amino acids long. Germline CDR1 is SGHNT and CDR2 is YYREEE (reference sequence). CDR3 protein: CASSSAGGPYEQYF. In DNA, the CDR3 is TGTGCCAGCAGCTCAGCGGGGGGCCCATACGAGCAGTACTTC.

DNA for the CDR3: TGTGCCAGCAGTTACTCCGACAGGGGTGGTCAGCCCCAGCATTTT. Its translation: CASSYSDRGGQPQHF. The chain is built from TRBV6-5 and TRBJ1-5; TRBD1 matches at 8 bases. The trim removed 0 bases at V and 6 bases at J, leaving 4 bases unmatched. In germline, CDR1 is MNHEY, CDR2 SVGAGI. The CDR3 sequence is 15 residues long.

The chain links TRBV13 to TRBJ2-1; 14 bases match TRBD2. Germline assignment: CDR1 PRHDT and CDR2 FYEKMQ (reference sequence). With V trimmed by 5 bases and J by 2 bases, 11 bases remained unmatched. The CDR3 runs 19 residues. CDR3: CASSLGTSGGLFPYNEQFF. The CDR3 nucleotides are TGTGCCAGCAGCCTGGGGACTAGCGGGGGCCTCTTCCCCTACAATGAGCAGTTCTTC.

The rearrangement links TRBV6-5 to TRBJ1-4, with 7 bases that match TRBD1. This CDR3 has 14 residues. CDR1 and CDR2 (germline): MNHEY, SVGAGI. V trimming: 6 bases; J trimming: 3 bases; junction bases outside the gene matches: 4. The DNA for the CDR3 is TGTGCCAGCAGAAAGGACAGGTCTAATGAAAAACTGTTTTTT. Protein: CASRKDRSNEKLFF.

For the CDR3, the DNA is TGCAGCGTGGGTCAGGGGGACACTGAAGCTTTCTTT. Amino acid sequence: CSVGQGDTEAFF. The V call is TRBV29-1, the J call TRBJ1-1; the match to TRBD1 covers 7 bases. Per the germline V gene, CDR1 is SQVTM and CDR2 is ANQGSEA. CDR3 size: 12 residues. The trim removed 6 bases at V and 3 bases at J, leaving 4 bases unmatched. Looking up the rest from reference TRBV29-1 and TRBJ1-1 gives the full variable domain: SAVISQKPSRDICQRGTSLTIQCQVDSQVTMMFWYRQQPGQSLTLIATANQGSEATYESGFVIDKFPISRPNLTFSTLTVSNMSPEDSSIYLCSVGQGDTEAFFGQGTRLTVV.

This clone has a handful of counts. The chain recombines TRBV2 with TRBJ2-1; possibly TRBD2 for D (6 bases). Germline V gives CDR1 SNHLY, CDR2 FYNNEI. This CDR3 is built from 15 residues. Deletions cut 4 bases from V and 5 bases from J, with 15 bases between. The CDR3 nucleotides are TGTGCCAGCAGTGTAAATAGCGGACCGCACAATGAGCAGTTCTTC. Translating it yields CASSVNSGPHNEQFF.

The chain recombines TRBV18 with TRBJ1-5; D is possibly TRBD1 (5 bases). This CDR3 is 14 amino acids long. CDR1 and CDR2 from the germline V gene are KGHSH and LQKENI. V gave up 4 bases and J gave up 3 bases, with 10 bases separating them. In DNA form, the CDR3 reads TGTGCCAGCTCACAGGGGCTCATCAATCAGCCCCAGCATTTT. Residues: CASSQGLINQPQHF.

In its sample, this clone was seen once. CDR3 in amino acids: CASNPGDAGNTIYF. The CDR3 nucleotides are TGTGCCAGCAATCCGGGGGATGCTGGAAACACCATATATTTT. V is TRBV6-5 and J is TRBJ1-3, with a possible D match to TRBD1 (5 bases). The CDR3 extends over 14 amino acids. The germline CDR1 and CDR2 sequences are MNHEY and SVGAGI. Trimming took 7 bases from V and 2 from J, leaving 12 bases between them.

V is TRBV2 and J is TRBJ2-2; 9 positions match TRBD2. CDR1 and CDR2 from the germline V gene are SNHLY and FYNNEI. V dropped 5 bases and J dropped 6; count of bases not matched to a gene: 7. The CDR3 runs to 15 residues. CDR3 in amino acids: CASSKASGKAGELFF. CDR3 in DNA: TGTGCCAGCAGTAAGGCTAGCGGGAAGGCCGGGGAGCTGTTTTTT.

The chain couples TRBV7-8 to TRBJ1-6, with TRBD1 matching over 7 bases. Germline V gene lookup returns CDR1 SGHVS and CDR2 FQNEAQ. Unmatched junction bases numbered 5, after V lost 4 bases and J lost 8 bases. This CDR3 spans 14 amino acids. CDR3 sequence reads: CASSSRQGDSPLHF. Here the CDR3 DNA reads TGTGCCAGCAGCTCCAGACAGGGTGATTCACCCCTCCACTTT.

The chain combines TRBV10-3 with TRBJ2-3; 7 bases fit TRBD2. V shed 7 bases, J shed 6 bases, and the junction held 13 bases outside the gene matches. This CDR3 region has 15 residues. The germline V gene has CDR1 ENHRY and CDR2 SYGVKD. The CDR3 here is CAIKEGGGAQDTQYF. CDR3 DNA sequence: TGTGCCATCAAGGAAGGCGGGGGAGCCCAGGATACGCAGTATTTT.

V and J are TRBV5-5 and TRBJ2-7; D gene ambiguous. The CDR3 consists of 14 residues. The germline V gene encodes CDR1 SGHKS and CDR2 YYEKEE (reference sequence). Trimming took 1 base from V and 3 from J, leaving 11 bases between them. The CDR3 nucleotides read TGTGCCAGCAGCTTGCTAGTCGGTGGCTACGAGCAGTACTTC. This gives the protein CASSLLVGGYEQYF.

The chain has TRBV12-3 or TRBV12-4 and TRBJ1-1; perhaps TRBD1 as D (6 bases). Trimming pared 6 bases from V and 2 bases from J, leaving 10 bases between. The CDR3 is made up of 13 amino acids. This CDR3 reads CASRSDSNTEAFF. For the CDR3, the DNA is TGTGCCAGCAGATCGGACAGCAACACTGAAGCTTTCTTT.